The clone carrying this TCR beta chain was observed a handful of times. What it binds is unknown. cDNA libraries for TCR alpha and TCR beta, carrying sample barcodes and UMIs, came from 5'RACE with constant-segment primers. A single record per CDR3 protein comes from TCRdb applying MiXCR to the 5' RACE reads. The sample includes approximately 490,000 distinct CDR3 sequences, about 20% seen only once; the top ten take around 12%. This specimen comes from a study of T-cell memory formation after mild COVID-19. Study-level findings and limits: Memory from before infection featured some responding clones, which suggests cross-reactive memory joined. Mainly CM and EM harbored the contracting CD4+ clones; mainly EMRA harbored the CD8+ ones. Clones that shrank (day 15 to 85) were balanced CD4/CD8, whereas later expanders leaned CD4+.

After removal of 4 bases from V and 0 bases from J, the junction contained 9 bases not matched to a gene. Germline V CDR1 and CDR2: SGHNT, YYREEE (reference sequence). The CDR3 totals 17 residues. The source is an adult woman who had mild COVID-19 (a few samples of this study predate the infection). Cell type and time point are not known. Sequencing used PBMCs or a T cell subset sorted from them (not recorded which). This chain connects TRBV5-4 to TRBJ1-4; 7 bases map to TRBD1. This CDR3 reads CASSVDRAGATNEKLFF. The DNA for the CDR3 is TGTGCCAGCAGCGTTGACAGGGCGGGAGCAACTAATGAAAAACTGTTTTTT.